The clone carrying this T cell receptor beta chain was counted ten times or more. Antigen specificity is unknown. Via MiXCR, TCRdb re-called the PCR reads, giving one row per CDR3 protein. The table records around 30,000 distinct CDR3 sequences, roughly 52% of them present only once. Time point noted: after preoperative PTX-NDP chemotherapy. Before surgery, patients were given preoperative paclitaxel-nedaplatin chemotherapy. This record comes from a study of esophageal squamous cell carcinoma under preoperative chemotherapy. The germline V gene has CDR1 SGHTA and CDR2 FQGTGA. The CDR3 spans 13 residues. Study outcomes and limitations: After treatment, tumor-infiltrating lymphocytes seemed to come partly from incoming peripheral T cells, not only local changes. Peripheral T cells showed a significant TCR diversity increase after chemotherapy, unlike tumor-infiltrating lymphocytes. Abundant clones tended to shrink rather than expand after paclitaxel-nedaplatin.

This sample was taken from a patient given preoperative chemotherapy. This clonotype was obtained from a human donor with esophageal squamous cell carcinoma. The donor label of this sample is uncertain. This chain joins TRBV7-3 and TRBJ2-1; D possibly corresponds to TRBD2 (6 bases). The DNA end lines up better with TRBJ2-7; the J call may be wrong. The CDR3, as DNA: TGTGCCAGCAGCCGGGGGACCTACAATGAGCAGTACTTC. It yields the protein CASSRGTYNEQYF.